This T cell receptor (beta chain) was obtained from a study of blood T cell repertoires in COVID-19. Sequenced by immunoSEQ multiplex PCR; TCRdb stores in-frame clones only, minus some. The sample records about 270,000 clones, roughly nine tenths being singletons. The CDR3 spans 17 residues. V lost 0 bases and J lost 2, with 17 bases in between. From germline, CDR1 is SGHNT and CDR2 YYREEE (reference sequence). V is TRBV5-4 and J is TRBJ2-5; TRBD1 might be the D (6 bases). The TCR was taken from a woman between 18 and 30 years old who had recovered from COVID-19. Sequencing was carried out using PBMCs or T cells enriched from blood (not recorded which). The CDR3 reads CASSLGQGSGFQETQYF. In DNA form, the CDR3 reads TGTGCCAGCAGCTTGGGCCAGGGGTCGGGGTTTCAAGAGACCCAGTACTTC.